A selection of T cell receptor beta chains follows, all from one sample in a study of circulating CD8 cells and anti-PD-1 response in melanoma. TCRdb called the reads again in MiXCR, with one record for every CDR3 protein. The sample has about 530 distinct CDR3 sequences; 9.5% to 15% are singletons. The sample was CD8+ T cells from PBMCs, taken at baseline or after one month of anti-PD-1 therapy (not recorded which). These receptor sequences come from a human donor with melanoma. Each CDR3 is given with its conserved first and last residue. D genes are given only for firm matches. Only part of the rows carry a size: once, few, many, or a class if the clone is expanded.

>TRBJ2-7|medium-sized|NA|TRBV15|13
CATSFGTPYEQYF
TGTGCCACCAGCTTCGGGACACCCTACGAGCAGTACTTC
>TRBJ2-7|few|NA|TRBV19|15
CASSSEWGFSYEQYF
TGTGCCAGTAGTTCTGAATGGGGCTTTTCCTACGAGCAGTACTTC
>TRBJ1-1|medium-sized|NA|TRBV19|13
CASSMWVATEAFF
TGTGCCAGTAGTATGTGGGTGGCCACTGAAGCTTTCTTT
>TRBJ2-7|NA|NA|TRBV30|13
CAWSVGPVYEQYF
TGTGCCTGGAGTGTTGGGCCCGTCTACGAGCAGTACTTC
>TRBJ2-7|large|NA|TRBV27|15
CASSLGGRHSYEQYF
TGTGCCAGCAGTTTAGGAGGGAGGCATTCCTACGAGCAGTACTTC
>TRBJ2-7|NA|TRBD2|TRBV27|15
CASSLLRTSGYEQYF
TGTGCCAGCAGTTTACTCAGGACTAGCGGGTACGAGCAGTACTTC
>TRBJ1-2|NA|NA|TRBV5-4|14
CASSLRTEVYGYTF
TGTGCCAGCAGCTTGAGGACGGAGGTCTATGGCTACACCTTC
>TRBJ2-7|medium-sized|NA|TRBV19|15
CASSFAGKGSYEQYF
TGTGCCAGTAGTTTTGCAGGGAAAGGCTCCTACGAGCAGTACTTC
>TRBJ1-4|large|NA|TRBV7-9|12
CASTRNGEKLFF
TGTGCCAGCACCCGAAACGGTGAAAAACTGTTTTTT
>TRBJ2-1|large|NA|TRBV27|11
CASSLYNEQFF
TGTGCCAGCAGTTTATACAATGAGCAGTTCTTC
>TRBJ2-7|large|TRBD1|TRBV5-5|15
CASSLLRDRGREQYF
TGTGCCAGCAGCTTGCTCCGGGACAGGGGGCGCGAGCAGTACTTC
>TRBJ2-4|medium-sized|NA|TRBV5-4|14
CASSLGEFPDIQYF
TGTGCCAGCAGCTTAGGGGAGTTCCCCGACATTCAGTACTTC
>TRBJ2-5|large|TRBD1|TRBV24-1|15
CATSDPDRGHETQYF
TGTGCCACCAGTGATCCGGACAGGGGGCATGAGACCCAGTACTTC
>TRBJ1-6|medium-sized|NA|TRBV24-1|17
CANVKQPWSSYNSPLHF
TGTGCCAATGTAAAACAGCCTTGGAGCTCCTATAATTCACCCCTCCACTTT
>TRBJ2-1|large|TRBD1|TRBV7-2|17
CASSSPGQGTLYNEQFF
TGTGCCAGCAGCTCGCCGGGACAGGGGACCCTTTACAATGAGCAGTTCTTC
>TRBJ1-5|medium-sized|TRBD1|TRBV19|15
CASTGRGQGDQPQHF
TGTGCCAGTACCGGAAGAGGACAGGGAGATCAGCCCCAGCATTTT
>TRBJ2-1|large|TRBD1|TRBV19|15
CASSRTGVQVIEQFF
TGTGCCAGTAGTAGGACAGGGGTTCAGGTAATTGAGCAGTTCTTC
>TRBJ1-1|medium-sized|NA|TRBV19|14
CASSIKRGYPEAFF
TGTGCCAGTAGTATAAAGAGGGGATATCCTGAAGCTTTCTTT
>TRBJ1-2|medium-sized|NA|TRBV30|15
CAWSTQPGASYGYTF
TGTGCCTGGAGTACCCAACCAGGGGCGAGCTATGGCTACACCTTC
>TRBJ2-1|medium-sized|TRBD2|TRBV7-6|18
CASSLVAGGVLTYNEQFF
TGTGCCAGCAGCTTAGTAGCGGGGGGAGTACTCACCTACAATGAGCAGTTCTTC
>TRBJ2-1|large|TRBD2|TRBV20-1|13
CSASLGGTNEQFF
TGCAGCGCCAGTCTCGGGGGGACCAATGAGCAGTTCTTC
>TRBJ2-7|NA|NA|TRBV7-9|12
CASSFKSHEQYF
TGTGCCAGCAGCTTCAAAAGTCACGAGCAGTACTTC
>TRBJ1-1|large|NA|TRBV27|14
CASSLLGENTEAFF
TGTGCCAGCAGTTTATTAGGGGAGAACACTGAAGCTTTCTTT
>TRBJ2-7|large|NA|TRBV29-1|14
CSVASFRDTYEQYF
TGCAGCGTTGCTTCTTTTCGGGACACCTACGAGCAGTACTTC
>TRBJ2-1|large|NA|TRBV27|13
CASSFRARNEQFF
TGTGCCAGCAGTTTTCGGGCGAGGAATGAGCAGTTCTTC
>TRBJ2-7|NA|NA|TRBV19|14
CAVGGASGNYEQYF
TGTGCCGTCGGGGGCGCATCTGGGAATTACGAGCAGTACTTC
>TRBJ2-2|NA|NA|TRBV19|10
CASKSGELFF
TGTGCCAGTAAATCCGGGGAGCTGTTTTTT
>TRBJ1-1|NA|TRBD1|TRBV23-1|15
CASSQGDRKDAEAFF
TGCGCCAGCAGTCAAGGGGACAGGAAAGACGCTGAAGCTTTCTTT
>TRBJ2-1|hyperexpanded|TRBD1|TRBV11-2|13
CASRTGGYNEQFF
TGTGCCAGCAGGACAGGGGGATACAATGAGCAGTTCTTC
>TRBJ2-7|few|TRBD1|TRBV5-4|16
CASSLAGRGSSYEQYF
TGTGCCAGCAGCTTGGCGGGCAGGGGGAGCTCCTACGAGCAGTACTTC
>TRBJ2-5|large|NA|TRBV4-3|15
CASSQGWRTQETQYF
TGCGCCAGCAGCCAGGGGTGGCGGACCCAAGAGACCCAGTACTTC